This record concerns one TCR beta chain sequence. This entry comes from a study of blood T cell repertoires in COVID-19. The wider study: Sample material is recorded as cDNA or gDNA derived from T cells, B-cell-depleted T cells, or PBMCs.

Original analysis: Estimation of nucleated cell counts was performed using reference gene primer amplification. The protocol was immunoSEQ multiplex PCR, while the TCRdb copy is restricted to in-frame clones and leaves out a portion. The D gene and trimming were derived from the DNA, and the V and J assignments and clone size from that table. The sample holds 86,000 or so clones, roughly 96% seen once. Germline V lookup: CDR1 SNHLY, CDR2 FYNNEI. Trimming cost V 6 bases and J 11 bases; bases outside gene matches: 10. The CDR3 covers 13 residues. The sequenced sample was peripheral blood. The clonotype was recovered from a human donor with active COVID-19. The donor label of this sample is uncertain. V is TRBV2 and J is TRBJ1-1; 9 bases are shared with TRBD1. The CDR3 here is CASRGGTGSWAFF. CDR3 coding DNA: TGTGCCAGCAGGGGAGGGACAGGGAGTTGGGCTTTCTTT.